The 16 T cell receptor beta chains below were found in one sample sequenced in a study of cytomegalovirus exposure and HLA in healthy donors. Some clones are missing from TCRdb's copy, which holds only in-frame ones; the method was immunoSEQ multiplex PCR. In the table there are some 240,000 clones, 75% to 90% of which are singletons. Sequencing used PBMCs. These receptors all stem from a woman in her twenties or thirties in good health and CMV-seropositive.

The chain employs TRBV7-6 and TRBJ1-1; D is unclear. V lost 6 bases and J lost 3, with 11 bases in between. Germline V CDR1 and CDR2: SGHVS, FNYEAQ. The CDR3 contains 13 residues. CDR3 region: CASSARQDTEAFF. The CDR3 DNA reads as TGTGCCAGCAGTGCTCGCCAGGACACTGAAGCTTTCTTT.

Here the CDR3 DNA reads TGTGCCAGCAGTATAACAGGGTCCTATGGCTACACCTTC. Translated, it gives CASSITGSYGYTF. The V and J genes are TRBV6-1 and TRBJ1-2; a possible D gene is TRBD1 (6 bases). V lost 5 bases and J lost 4, with 11 bases in between. Germline CDR1 MNHNS, CDR2 SASEGT. The CDR3 is 13 residues long.

The CDR3 protein is CASSQAAGGPEAFF. The CDR3 DNA reads as TGCGCCAGCAGCCAAGCGGCAGGGGGCCCAGAAGCTTTCTTT. The chain couples TRBV4-1 to TRBJ1-1, with 8 bases matching TRBD1. The CDR3 sequence is 14 residues long. Trimming at V came to 1 base and at J to 8 bases, leaving 6 bases not matched to a gene. Germline assignment: CDR1 MGHRA and CDR2 YSYEKL.

This clone is a singleton in its sample. The rearrangement joins TRBV30 to TRBJ1-2, with D perhaps TRBD1 (5 bases). V lost 4 bases to trimming and J lost 2 bases, with 11 bases between them. Germline CDR1 and CDR2: GTSNPN and SVGIG (reference sequence). The CDR3 is 13 residues long. DNA of the CDR3: TGTGCCTGGAATCCCAGGGCGAACTATGGCTACACCTTC. It translates to CAWNPRANYGYTF.

The gene calls are TRBV13 and TRBJ2-7, with TRBD2 identical over 8 bases. The CDR3 consists of 13 residues. CDR1 is PRHDT, CDR2 FYEKMQ, per germline (reference sequence). J gave up 6 bases and V 0 bases, and 1 base lay outside the gene matches. This CDR3 reads CASSLGGLGEQYF. Here the CDR3 DNA reads TGTGCCAGCAGCTTAGGGGGACTAGGCGAGCAGTACTTC.

This clone was seen once. This rearrangement joins TRBV29-1 to TRBJ2-2, with 7 positions matching TRBD1. This CDR3 contains 16 residues. Germline CDR1 is SQVTM and CDR2 is ANQGSEA. The V gene end was trimmed by 4 bases and the J gene end by 1 base; junction bases not matched to a gene: 9. The CDR3 DNA sequence: TGCAGCGTTGTCGATCGCAGGACAGGGAACACCGGGGAGCTGTTTTTT. Encoded protein: CSVVDRRTGNTGELFF.

The V and J genes are TRBV5-6 and TRBJ2-7; D perhaps matches TRBD1 (5 bases). The CDR3 consists of 16 residues. Trimming cost V 0 bases and J 4 bases, with 17 bases left between them. Germline V gene sequence: CDR1 SGHDT, CDR2 YYEEEE. CDR3 DNA sequence: TGTGCCAGCAGCTTGGGCCGCGCGCAGGGTCGGTACGAGCAGTACTTC. Protein product: CASSLGRAQGRYEQYF.

The chain employs TRBV18 and TRBJ2-5, with D maybe TRBD1 (5 bases). Germline V gene lookup returns CDR1 KGHSH and CDR2 LQKENI. The CDR3 loop spans 14 amino acids. Trimming pared 4 bases from V and 2 bases from J, leaving 11 bases between. CDR3 bases: TGTGCCAGCTCACTAAGGGGTAAACAAGAGACCCAGTACTTC. Translated, it gives CASSLRGKQETQYF. Based on the CDR3 plus reference TRBV18 and TRBJ2-5, the full variable domain is NAGVMQNPRHLVRRRGQEARLRCSPMKGHSHVYWYRQLPEEGLKFMVYLQKENIIDESGMPKERFSAEFPKEGPSILRIQQVVRGDSAAYFCASSLRGKQETQYFGPGTRLLVL.

The chain joins TRBV29-1 to TRBJ2-7; no clear D. Trimming removed 0 bases from V and 0 bases from J, with 9 bases in between. The germline V gene encodes CDR1 SQVTM and CDR2 ANQGSEA. The CDR3 covers 14 residues. CDR3 sequence: CSVEDKRSSYEQYF. For the CDR3, the DNA is TGCAGCGTTGAAGACAAAAGGAGCTCCTACGAGCAGTACTTC.

This chain connects TRBV19 to TRBJ2-2; 7 bases agree with TRBD2. CDR1 and CDR2 from the germline V gene are LNHDA and SQIVND (reference sequence). Losses at the gene ends were 7 bases for V and 6 bases for J; bases not matched to a gene: 8. There are 14 residues in the CDR3. The CDR3 here is CASMAGAGAGELFF. The DNA of the CDR3 is TGTGCCAGTATGGCGGGAGCGGGCGCCGGGGAGCTGTTTTTT.

This chain links TRBV20-1 with TRBJ2-7; D gene ambiguous. Deletions cut 7 bases from V and 6 bases from J, with 10 bases between. Germline assignment: CDR1 DFQATT and CDR2 SNEGSKA (reference sequence). The CDR3 extends over 10 amino acids. The CDR3 sequence: CSVLVVEQYF. The CDR3 DNA is TGCAGTGTACTTGTGGTCGAGCAGTACTTC.

The chain joins TRBV19 to TRBJ1-1; possibly TRBD1 for D (6 bases). The CDR3 runs 15 residues. In germline, CDR1 is LNHDA, CDR2 SQIVND (reference sequence). V lost 6 bases and J lost 3, with 17 bases in between. The CDR3 loop reads CASSNLQGLDTEAFF. As DNA, the CDR3 is TGTGCCAGTAGCAACTTACAGGGATTGGACACTGAAGCTTTCTTT.

The chain couples TRBV27 to TRBJ2-1; 10 bases map to TRBD2. Per the germline V gene, CDR1 is MNHEY and CDR2 is SMNVEV (reference sequence). The CDR3 has 17 amino acids. With V trimmed by 6 bases and J by 8 bases, 16 bases remained unmatched. The CDR3 DNA is TGTGCCAGCAGCCTCCTCTTAGCGGGAGGCCGTTCCGATGAGCAGTTCTTC. Translated: CASSLLLAGGRSDEQFF.

The V gene is TRBV14, the J gene TRBJ2-1, with TRBD2 matching 12 bases. This CDR3 is built from 18 residues. The V gene end was trimmed by 6 bases and the J gene end by 0 bases; junction bases not matched to a gene: 9. The germline V gene has CDR1 SGHDN and CDR2 FVKESK. The CDR3 DNA reads as TGTGCCAGCAGTCGACTAGCGGGAGATAGTGACTCCTACAATGAGCAGTTCTTC. Translation: CASSRLAGDSDSYNEQFF. Using reference TRBV14 and TRBJ2-1 for the parts outside the CDR3, the full variable domain is EAGVTQFPSHSVIEKGQTVTLRCDPISGHDNLYWYRRVMGKEIKFLLHFVKESKQDESGMPNNRFLAERTGGTYSTLKVQPAELEDSGVYFCASSRLAGDSDSYNEQFFGPGTRLTVL.

The chain carries TRBV5-6 and TRBJ2-5, with 7 nucleotides matching TRBD1. The V and J ends lost 5 bases and 9 bases, in that order; junction bases with no gene match: 10. Germline values: CDR1 SGHDT, CDR2 YYEEEE. The CDR3 spans 13 residues. The CDR3 nucleotides read TGTGCCAGCAGTAGGACAGGCTCTTGGGCCCAGTACTTC. It codes for CASSRTGSWAQYF.

The gene calls are TRBV18 and TRBJ1-4; 8 bases are shared with TRBD1. Germline V gene lookup returns CDR1 KGHSH and CDR2 LQKENI. V was clipped by 3 bases and J by 14 bases; unmatched bases: 14. This CDR3 is built from 15 residues. CDR3 sequence reads: CASSPSGQGTVGLFF. Written as DNA, the CDR3 is TGTGCCAGCTCACCGAGTGGACAGGGAACTGTGGGGCTGTTTTTT.